The table lists the clone carrying this TCR beta chain with a few counts. The CDR3 runs to 17 residues. Germline assignment: CDR1 LGHNA and CDR2 YSLEER. J lost 4 bases, V lost 0 bases, and 7 bases had no gene match. This table comes from immunoSEQ multiplex PCR, and its TCRdb copy is limited to in-frame clones, with some not included. The data hold about 71,000 clones, with less than 95% observed a single time. This sample was included in a study of cytomegalovirus exposure and HLA in healthy donors. The sequenced sample consisted of PBMCs. This clonotype originated in a woman aged 18 to 35 in good health and CMV-seronegative. The genes are TRBV4-3 and TRBJ2-1, with 9 bases identical to TRBD2. CDR3 sequence (DNA): TGCGCCAGCAGCCAAGATGGGGCAGCGGGGGGATACAATGAGCAGTTCTTC. Its protein product is CASSQDGAAGGYNEQFF.